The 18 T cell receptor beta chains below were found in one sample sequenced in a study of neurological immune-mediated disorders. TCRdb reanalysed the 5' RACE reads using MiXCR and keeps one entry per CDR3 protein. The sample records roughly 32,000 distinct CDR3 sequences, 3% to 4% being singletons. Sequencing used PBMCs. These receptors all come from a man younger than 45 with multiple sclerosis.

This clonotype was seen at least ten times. The CDR3 protein is CSARQLSRGEAFF. For the CDR3, the DNA is TGCAGTGCTAGACAATTATCGAGAGGGGAAGCTTTCTTT. The chain is built from TRBV20-1 and TRBJ1-1, with D uncertain. This CDR3 is built from 13 residues. The V end was cut by 2 bases, the J end by 8 bases, with 15 bases between. CDR1 and CDR2 (germline): DFQATT, SNEGSKA (reference sequence).

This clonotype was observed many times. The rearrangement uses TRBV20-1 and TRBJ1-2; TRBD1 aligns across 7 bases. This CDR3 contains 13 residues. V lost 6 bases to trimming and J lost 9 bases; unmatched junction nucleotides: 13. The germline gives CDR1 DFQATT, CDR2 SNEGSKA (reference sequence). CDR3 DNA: TGCAGTGCGAACGACAGGGCGGCTAATCGCTACACCTTC. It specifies CSANDRAANRYTF.

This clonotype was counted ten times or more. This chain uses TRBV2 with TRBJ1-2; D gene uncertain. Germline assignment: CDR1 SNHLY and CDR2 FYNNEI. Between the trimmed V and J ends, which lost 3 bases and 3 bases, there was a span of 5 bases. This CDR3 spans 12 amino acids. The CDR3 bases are TGTGCCAGCAGTGATAGTGACTATGGCTACACCTTC. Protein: CASSDSDYGYTF.

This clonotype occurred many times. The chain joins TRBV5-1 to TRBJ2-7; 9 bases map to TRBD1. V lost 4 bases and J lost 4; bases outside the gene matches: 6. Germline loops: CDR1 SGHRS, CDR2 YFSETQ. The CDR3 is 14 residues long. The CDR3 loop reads CASSPGQGWYEQYF. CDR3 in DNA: TGCGCCAGCAGCCCGGGACAGGGTTGGTACGAGCAGTACTTC.

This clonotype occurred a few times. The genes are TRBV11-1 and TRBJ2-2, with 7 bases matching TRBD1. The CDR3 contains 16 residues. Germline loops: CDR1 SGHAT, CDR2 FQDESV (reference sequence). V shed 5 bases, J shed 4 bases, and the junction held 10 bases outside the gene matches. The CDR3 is CASSSTRTGTTGELFF. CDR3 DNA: TGTGCCAGCAGCAGCACTCGGACAGGAACCACCGGGGAGCTGTTTTTT.

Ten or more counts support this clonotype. In DNA, the CDR3 is TGTGCCAGCAGTCCCCTGGACAGGGGGCACACTGAAGCTTTCTTT. It encodes CASSPLDRGHTEAFF. J is TRBJ1-1 and V is TRBV3-1; 11 nucleotides line up with TRBD1. The germline V gene has CDR1 LGHDT and CDR2 YNNKEL (reference sequence). The CDR3 has 15 residues. V trimming: 6 bases; J trimming: 3 bases; junction bases outside the gene matches: 6.

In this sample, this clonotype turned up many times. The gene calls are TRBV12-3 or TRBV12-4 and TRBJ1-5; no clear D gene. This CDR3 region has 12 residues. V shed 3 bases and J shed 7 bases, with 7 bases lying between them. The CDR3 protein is CASSFTGQPQHF. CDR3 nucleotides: TGTGCCAGCAGTTTTACCGGGCAGCCCCAGCATTTT.

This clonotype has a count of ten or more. CDR3 loop: CASSLVGSSYEQYF. CDR3 nucleotide sequence: TGCGCCAGCAGCTTGGTGGGGAGCTCCTACGAGCAGTACTTC. The chain employs TRBV5-1 and TRBJ2-7; tentative D call: TRBD2 (5 bases). CDR1 and CDR2 from the germline V gene are SGHRS and YFSETQ. The CDR3 is 14 amino acids. Trimming cost V 0 bases and J 0 bases, with 7 bases left between them. Combining the CDR3 with reference TRBV5-1 and TRBJ2-7 gives the whole variable domain KAGVTQTPRYLIKTRGQQVTLSCSPISGHRSVSWYQQTPGQGLQFLFEYFSETQRNKGNFPGRFSGRQFSNSRSEMNVSTLELGDSALYLCASSLVGSSYEQYFGPGTRLTVT.

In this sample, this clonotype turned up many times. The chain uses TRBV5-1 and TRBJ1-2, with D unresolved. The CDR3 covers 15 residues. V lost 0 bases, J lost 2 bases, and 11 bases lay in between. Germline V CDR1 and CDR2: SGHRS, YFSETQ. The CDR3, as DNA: TGCGCCAGCAGCTTGGGGGCTACCCACAACTATGGCTACACCTTC. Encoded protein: CASSLGATHNYGYTF.

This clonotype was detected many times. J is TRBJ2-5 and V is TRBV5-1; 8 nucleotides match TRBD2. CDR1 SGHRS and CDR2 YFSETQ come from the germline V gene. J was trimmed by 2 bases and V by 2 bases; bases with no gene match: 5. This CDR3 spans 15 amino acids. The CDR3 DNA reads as TGCGCCAGCAGCTTTCAGCGGGGGTTTCAAGAGACCCAGTACTTC. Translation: CASSFQRGFQETQYF.

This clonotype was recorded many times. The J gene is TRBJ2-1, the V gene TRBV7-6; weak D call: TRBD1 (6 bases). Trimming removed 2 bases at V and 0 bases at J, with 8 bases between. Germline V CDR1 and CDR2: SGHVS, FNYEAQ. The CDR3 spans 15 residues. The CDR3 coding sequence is TGTGCCAGCAGCTTAACAGGGAGCTCCTACAATGAGCAGTTCTTC. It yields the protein CASSLTGSSYNEQFF.

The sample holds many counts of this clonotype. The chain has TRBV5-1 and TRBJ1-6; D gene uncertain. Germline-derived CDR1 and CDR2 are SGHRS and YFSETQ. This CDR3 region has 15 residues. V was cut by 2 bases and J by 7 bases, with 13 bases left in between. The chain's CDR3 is CASSFGPLGNSPLHF. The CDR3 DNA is TGCGCCAGCAGCTTCGGACCCCTAGGGAATTCACCCCTCCACTTT.

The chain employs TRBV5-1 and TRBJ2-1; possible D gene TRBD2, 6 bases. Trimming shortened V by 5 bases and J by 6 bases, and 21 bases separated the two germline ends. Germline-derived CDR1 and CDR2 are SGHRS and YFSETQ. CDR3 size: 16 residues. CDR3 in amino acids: CASRRYRDSVLNEQFF. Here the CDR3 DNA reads TGCGCCAGCAGGAGATACCGGGACTCCGTGCTCAATGAGCAGTTCTTC.

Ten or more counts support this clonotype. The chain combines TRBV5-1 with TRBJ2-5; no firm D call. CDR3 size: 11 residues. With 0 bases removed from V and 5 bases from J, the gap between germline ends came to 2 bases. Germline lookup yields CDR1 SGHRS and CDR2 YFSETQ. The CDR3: CASSLAETQYF. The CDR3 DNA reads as TGCGCCAGCAGCTTGGCTGAGACCCAGTACTTC. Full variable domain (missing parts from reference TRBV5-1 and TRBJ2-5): KAGVTQTPRYLIKTRGQQVTLSCSPISGHRSVSWYQQTPGQGLQFLFEYFSETQRNKGNFPGRFSGRQFSNSRSEMNVSTLELGDSALYLCASSLAETQYFGPGTRLLVL.

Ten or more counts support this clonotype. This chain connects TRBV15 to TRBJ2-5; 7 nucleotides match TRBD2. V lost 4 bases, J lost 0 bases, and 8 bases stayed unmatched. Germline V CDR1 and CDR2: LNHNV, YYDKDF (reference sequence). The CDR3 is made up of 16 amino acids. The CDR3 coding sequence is TGTGCCACCAGCACGAGCAGGGAGGGATACCAAGAGACCCAGTACTTC. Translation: CATSTSREGYQETQYF. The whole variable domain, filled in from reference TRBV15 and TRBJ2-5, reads DAMVIQNPRYQVTQFGKPVTLSCSQTLNHNVMYWYQQKSSQAPKLLFHYYDKDFNNEADTPDNFQSRRPNTSFCFLDIRSPGLGDTAMYLCATSTSREGYQETQYFGPGTRLLVL.

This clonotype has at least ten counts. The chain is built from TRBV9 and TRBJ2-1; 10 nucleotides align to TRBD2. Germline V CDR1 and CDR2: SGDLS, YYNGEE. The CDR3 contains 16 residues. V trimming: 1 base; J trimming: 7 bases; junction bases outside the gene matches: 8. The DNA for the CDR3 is TGTGCCAGCAGCGTACCAGCGGGGGGGCGGATTAATGAGCAGTTCTTC. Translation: CASSVPAGGRINEQFF.

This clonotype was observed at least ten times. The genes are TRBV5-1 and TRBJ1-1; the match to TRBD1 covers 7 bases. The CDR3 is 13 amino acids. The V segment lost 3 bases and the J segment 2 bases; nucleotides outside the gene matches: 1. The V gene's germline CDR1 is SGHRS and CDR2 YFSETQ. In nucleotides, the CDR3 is TGCGCCAGCAGCTACAGGGGCAACACTGAAGCTTTCTTT. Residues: CASSYRGNTEAFF.

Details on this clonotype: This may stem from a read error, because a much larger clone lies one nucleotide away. The CDR3 DNA reads as TGTGCCAGCAGTTACCCAAGCGGGGGCGGATACAATGAGCAGTACTTC. Protein product: CASSYPSGGGYNEQYF. The J gene is TRBJ2-5, the V gene TRBV6-5; 8 bases fit TRBD2. The germline CDR1 and CDR2 sequences are MNHEY and SVGAGI. Trimming at V came to 2 bases and at J to 11 bases, leaving 16 bases not matched to a gene. There are 16 residues in the CDR3.